A single T cell receptor beta chain is shown here with its context. Profiling relied on immunoSEQ multiplex PCR, and the TCRdb table lists in-frame clones only, not all of them. Here the sample spans 15,000 to 17,000 clones, 80% to 90% being singletons. The record originates from a study of OX40 agonist ivuxolimab in advanced cancers. The sequence was collected from an adult with an advanced solid tumor such as melanoma, head and neck, liver or kidney cancer. The input for sequencing was CD4+ or CD8+ T cells sorted from blood, taken in a trial of the OX40 agonist ivuxolimab.

The CDR3 region is CASSLDGAVQETQYF. As DNA, the CDR3 is TGTGCCAGCAGCTTAGATGGGGCAGTCCAAGAGACCCAGTACTTC. V and J are TRBV11-2 and TRBJ2-5; TRBD1 is a possible D gene (5 bases). V lost 0 bases, J lost 1 base, and 9 bases lay in between. In germline, CDR1 is SGHAT, CDR2 FQNNGV. The CDR3 length is 15 residues.